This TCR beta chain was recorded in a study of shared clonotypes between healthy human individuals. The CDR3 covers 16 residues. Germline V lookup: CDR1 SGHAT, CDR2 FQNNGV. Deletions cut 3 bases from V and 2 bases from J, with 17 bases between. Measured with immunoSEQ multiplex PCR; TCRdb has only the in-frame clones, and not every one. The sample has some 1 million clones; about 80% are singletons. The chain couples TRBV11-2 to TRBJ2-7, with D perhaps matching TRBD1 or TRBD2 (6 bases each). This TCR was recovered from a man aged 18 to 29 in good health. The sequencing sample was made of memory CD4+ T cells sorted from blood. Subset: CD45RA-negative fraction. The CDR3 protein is CASSLGGAGLTYEQYF. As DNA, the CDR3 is TGTGCCAGCAGCTTGGGGGGCGCAGGTCTAACCTACGAGCAGTACTTC.